This TCR beta chain emerged from a study of read filtering for tumor transcriptome and immune sequencing. In its sample, this clonotype was seen many times. The library was built from 400 ng RNA with molecular barcoded adaptors for alpha/delta and beta/gamma chains. TCRdb fed the reads into MiXCR, producing one record per CDR3 protein. This table has 14,000 to 15,000 distinct CDR3 sequences, roughly 22% appearing once. CDR1 is KGHDR, CDR2 SFDVKD, per germline. CDR3 length: 14 residues. The J segment lost 3 bases and the V segment lost 4 bases, leaving 1 base of the junction unmatched. Sample: a population of CD138-negative cells sorted from bone marrow. The TCR was taken from a donor at least 40 years old with multiple myeloma. V is TRBV24-1 and J is TRBJ2-4; 8 nucleotides agree with TRBD1. CDR3 nucleotide sequence: TGTGCCACCAGTGACGGACAGGGCAAAAACATTCAGTACTTC. Translated: CATSDGQGKNIQYF.